Below, 16 T cell receptor beta chains from the same sample are listed, as sequenced in a study of regulatory T cells in long-lasting Graves disease. As for time point: newly diagnosed GD, antithyroid drugs for less than 3 months. With RNA extracted from PBMCs as input, the TCR library was made. Sequencing libraries for TCR beta were prepared with iRepertoire HTBI primers and Arm-PCR of CDR3 regions. TCRdb processed the multiplex PCR reads anew with MiXCR; each CDR3 protein has one entry. The sample has hundreds of thousands of distinct CDR3 sequences, 15% to 20% seen once. This same sample was also taken into another study, of T cells in Graves' hyperthyroidism and ophthalmopathy.

Specimen: peripheral blood mononuclear cells (PBMCs), collected at new diagnosis, from a patient treated with antithyroid drugs. Every receptor here comes from a man aged 40-50 years with Graves disease.

A few counts support this clonotype. The chain couples TRBV4-1 to TRBJ2-7; either TRBD1 or TRBD2 may supply D (7 bases each). This CDR3 is 15 amino acids long. V lost 4 bases to trimming and J lost 2 bases, with 15 bases between them. The V gene's germline CDR1 is MGHRA and CDR2 YSYEKL. The CDR3 here is CASSPGGAATYEQYF. The CDR3 DNA reads as TGCGCCAGCAGCCCAGGGGGGGCAGCCACCTACGAGCAGTACTTC.

This clonotype was seen repeatedly, ten times or more. This chain joins TRBV27 and TRBJ2-5; maybe TRBD1 (6 bases). The germline V gene encodes CDR1 MNHEY and CDR2 SMNVEV (reference sequence). CDR3 size: 16 residues. The V end lost 2 bases, the J end lost 0 bases, and 13 bases lay between the germline ends. CDR3: CASSLRAGAYQETQYF. The CDR3 DNA reads TGTGCCAGCAGTTTAAGGGCAGGGGCCTACCAAGAGACCCAGTACTTC.

This clonotype was counted many times. The chain recombines TRBV6-1 with TRBJ1-2; D not resolved. CDR3 size: 13 residues. V gave up 5 bases and J gave up 9 bases, with 16 bases separating them. Germline CDR1 MNHNS, CDR2 SASEGT. The CDR3 loop is CASSPVGRDSYTF. The CDR3 DNA follows: TGTGCCAGCAGTCCCGTAGGACGGGATAGCTACACCTTC.

A single count supports this clonotype. The chain links TRBV7-3 to TRBJ1-6; D uncertain. Trimming removed 2 bases from V and 10 bases from J, with 15 bases in between. The CDR3 is 15 amino acids. Germline V gives CDR1 SGHTA, CDR2 FQGTGA. CDR3 sequence: CASSLGAAPGSPLHF. The CDR3 region has the DNA TGTGCCAGCAGCTTAGGTGCGGCGCCGGGGTCACCCCTCCACTTT.

This clonotype showed up many times. This chain joins TRBV10-3 and TRBJ1-2; D gene unclear. Deletions cut 3 bases from V and 1 base from J, with 6 bases between. Germline lookup yields CDR1 ENHRY and CDR2 SYGVKD. The length of the CDR3 is 13 residues. The CDR3 sequence is CAISERVNYGYTF. The CDR3 coding sequence is TGTGCCATCAGTGAACGGGTTAACTATGGCTACACCTTC.

This clonotype was counted many times. The chain couples TRBV2 to TRBJ2-7; D is possibly TRBD1 (5 bases). V lost 5 bases, J lost 2 bases, and 13 bases lay in between. Looked up from germline, CDR1 is SNHLY and CDR2 is FYNNEI. The CDR3 contains 14 residues. CDR3 DNA: TGTGCCAGCAGTTACAGGAGAGAGACCTACGAGCAGTACTTC. This encodes CASSYRRETYEQYF.

This clonotype was detected ten times or more. The chain is built from TRBV2 and TRBJ2-5, with 8 bases lining up with TRBD2. With 1 base clipped from V and 4 bases from J, the junction kept 5 bases outside the gene matches. CDR3 length: 15 amino acids. CDR1 and CDR2 (germline): SNHLY, FYNNEI. The CDR3 bases are TGTGCCAGCAGTGAAGAAGGACTAGCCCGAGAGACCCAGTACTTC. It codes for CASSEEGLARETQYF.

J is TRBJ2-1 and V is TRBV6-2 or TRBV6-3; TRBD1 might be the D (5 bases). V was pared by 6 bases and J by 7 bases, with 19 bases between. Germline loops: CDR1 MNHEY, CDR2 SVGEGT. CDR3 size: 15 residues. The CDR3 reads CASRQGFQLRNEQFF. The DNA of the CDR3 is TGTGCCAGCAGGCAGGGATTTCAGTTGCGGAATGAGCAGTTCTTC.

The gene calls are TRBV2 and TRBJ2-3; D call uncertain. Deletions cut 6 bases from V and 5 bases from J, with 9 bases between. In germline, CDR1 is SNHLY, CDR2 FYNNEI. This CDR3 is built from 12 residues. Here the CDR3 DNA reads TGTGCCAGCAGATCCAATGTAGATACGCAGTATTTT. This sequence encodes CASRSNVDTQYF.

The J gene is TRBJ2-7, the V gene TRBV28, with TRBD2 identical over 7 bases. Looked up from germline, CDR1 is MDHEN and CDR2 is SYDVKM. This CDR3 is built from 16 residues. V was clipped by 6 bases and J by 4 bases; unmatched bases: 15. CDR3 in DNA: TGTGCCAGCAGCCGGATGTTGGGCGGGGGTTCGTACGAGCAGTACTTC. It translates to CASSRMLGGGSYEQYF.

This clonotype was observed at least ten times. The chain carries TRBV11-2 and TRBJ2-7; D remains ambiguous. Germline CDR1 SGHAT, CDR2 FQNNGV. V gave up 5 bases and J gave up 2 bases, with 7 bases separating them. The CDR3 length is 12 residues. CDR3 DNA sequence: TGTGCCAGCAGCCCTGTTACCTACGAGCAGTACTTC. This codes for CASSPVTYEQYF.

This clonotype was seen a handful of times. The chain carries TRBV18 and TRBJ2-7; the D gene is possibly TRBD1 (6 bases). The CDR3 sequence is 15 residues long. Germline V gene sequence: CDR1 KGHSH, CDR2 LQKENI. V was shortened by 4 bases and J by 7 bases, with 20 bases between the two germline ends. The CDR3 is CASSLRVTGPGEQYF. CDR3 coding DNA: TGTGCCAGCTCACTCCGTGTGACAGGCCCGGGAGAGCAGTACTTC.

In this sample, this clonotype turned up many times. The chain recombines TRBV29-1 with TRBJ1-1; no definite D call. Trimming removed 7 bases from V and 0 bases from J, with 9 bases in between. Per the germline V gene, CDR1 is SQVTM and CDR2 is ANQGSEA. This CDR3 is built from 12 residues. The CDR3 loop is CSGTGLNTEAFF. The DNA of the CDR3 is TGCAGCGGAACGGGGTTGAACACTGAAGCTTTCTTT. The complete variable domain, with remaining parts taken from reference TRBV29-1 and TRBJ1-1, reads SAVISQKPSRDICQRGTSLTIQCQVDSQVTMMFWYRQQPGQSLTLIATANQGSEATYESGFVIDKFPISRPNLTFSTLTVSNMSPEDSSIYLCSGTGLNTEAFFGQGTRLTVV.

This clonotype showed up many times. This chain connects TRBV20-1 to TRBJ1-2; no reliable D call. CDR1 is DFQATT and CDR2 is SNEGSKA in the germline V gene (reference sequence). Trimming stripped 3 bases from V and 6 bases from J, with 20 bases between. This CDR3 has 15 residues. CDR3 loop: CSASAAEGVHDGYTF. CDR3 DNA: TGCAGTGCTAGTGCTGCGGAAGGAGTGCACGATGGCTACACCTTC.

This clonotype was found many times. Here the CDR3 reads CASSEETSGGTYEQYF. The CDR3 nucleotides are TGTGCCAGCAGTGAAGAAACTAGCGGGGGAACCTACGAGCAGTACTTC. This chain uses TRBV2 with TRBJ2-7, with 11 bases that match TRBD2. Germline CDR1 SNHLY, CDR2 FYNNEI. J gave up 2 bases and V 1 base, and 4 bases lay outside the gene matches. This CDR3 has 16 residues.

The V call is TRBV5-1, the J call TRBJ1-1, with D perhaps TRBD1 (5 bases). This CDR3 contains 15 residues. Trimming cost V 0 bases and J 5 bases, with 14 bases left between them. CDR1 and CDR2 from the germline V gene are SGHRS and YFSETQ. CDR3 DNA: TGCGCCAGCAGCTTGGATCTTCAGGGAAGTACTGAAGCTTTCTTT. Translation: CASSLDLQGSTEAFF.